The sequence of this T cell receptor beta chain was determined in a study of blood T cell repertoires in COVID-19. The CDR3 is made up of 15 amino acids. The V gene's germline CDR1 is SGDLS and CDR2 YYNGEE. The junction had 1 base not matched to a gene; V was cut back by 1 base and J by 2 bases. Authors' processing steps: Reference gene primer amplification gave nucleated cell count estimates. Clones were sequenced by immunoSEQ multiplex PCR, and TCRdb holds only the in-frame ones, with some missing. V and J calls and clone size are as listed in that table; D and trimming were resolved from the DNA. The top ten clones hold around 10% of a sample with roughly 93,000 clones, 81% of them seen once.

Material for sequencing was peripheral blood. This chain joins TRBV9 and TRBJ2-1; TRBD2 agrees at 9 bases. The TCR originated in an elderly woman with acute or convalescent COVID-19. CDR3 sequence reads: CASSVLAGTYNEQFF. In DNA form, the CDR3 reads TGTGCCAGCAGCGTACTAGCGGGGACCTACAATGAGCAGTTCTTC.